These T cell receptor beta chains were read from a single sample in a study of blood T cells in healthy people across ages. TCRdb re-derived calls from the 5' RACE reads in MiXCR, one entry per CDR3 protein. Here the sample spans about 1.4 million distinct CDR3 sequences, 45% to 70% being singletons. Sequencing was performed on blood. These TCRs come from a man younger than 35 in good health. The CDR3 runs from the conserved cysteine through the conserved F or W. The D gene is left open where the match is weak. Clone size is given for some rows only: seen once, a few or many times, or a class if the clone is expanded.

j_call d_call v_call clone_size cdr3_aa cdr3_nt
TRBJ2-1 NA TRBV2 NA CASGGSEGANHEQFF TGTGCCAGCGGGGGATCTGAGGGAGCTAACCATGAGCAGTTCTTC
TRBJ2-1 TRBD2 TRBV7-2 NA CASSPGGGFWMNEQFF TGTGCCAGCAGCCCTGGGGGAGGGTTCTGGATGAATGAGCAGTTCTTC
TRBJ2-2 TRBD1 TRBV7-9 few CASSFGPSGQDGGELFF TGTGCCAGCAGCTTCGGCCCGAGTGGACAGGACGGCGGGGAGCTGTTTTTT
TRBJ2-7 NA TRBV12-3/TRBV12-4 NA CASTDPSVGEQYF TGTGCCAGCACCGATCCTAGCGTGGGCGAGCAGTACTTC
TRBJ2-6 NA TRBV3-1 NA CASSPRGGLGANVLTF TGTGCCAGCAGCCCAAGAGGGGGGCTGGGGGCCAACGTCCTGACTTTC
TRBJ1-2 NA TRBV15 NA CATSRASGANYGYTF TGTGCCACCAGCAGAGCCTCCGGCGCTAACTATGGCTACACCTTC
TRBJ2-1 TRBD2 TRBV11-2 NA CASSLRGTSGAYNEQFF TGTGCCAGCAGCTTAAGGGGAACTAGCGGGGCCTACAATGAGCAGTTCTTC
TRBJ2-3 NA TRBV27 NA CASSSEPSSDTQYF TGTGCCAGCAGTTCAGAGCCGTCCTCAGATACGCAGTATTTT
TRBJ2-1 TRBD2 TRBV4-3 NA CASSPNSGSYNEQFF TGCGCCAGCAGCCCTAATAGCGGGAGCTACAATGAGCAGTTCTTC
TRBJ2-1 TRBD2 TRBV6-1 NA CASSHLAGGAYNEQFF TGTGCCAGCAGTCACCTAGCGGGAGGGGCCTACAATGAGCAGTTCTTC
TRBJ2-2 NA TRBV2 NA CASRKGINGELFF TGTGCCAGCAGAAAAGGGATCAACGGGGAGCTGTTTTTT
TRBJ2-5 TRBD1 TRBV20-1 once CSARRQGARETQYF TGCAGTGCTAGACGACAGGGGGCGCGGGAGACCCAGTACTTC
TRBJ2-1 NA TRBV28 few CASSLDLRISSYNEQFF TGTGCCAGCAGTTTAGACCTGCGGATAAGCTCCTACAATGAGCAGTTCTTC
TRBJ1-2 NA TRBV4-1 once CASSQVWGGLNYGYTF TGCGCCAGCAGCCAAGTTTGGGGGGGACTTAACTATGGCTACACCTTC
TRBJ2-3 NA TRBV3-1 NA CASSQVNLGKDTQYF TGTGCCAGCAGCCAAGTGAATTTGGGGAAGGATACGCAGTATTTT
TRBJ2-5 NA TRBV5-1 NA CASSFNSSQETQYF TGCGCCAGCAGCTTTAATAGCAGCCAAGAGACCCAGTACTTC
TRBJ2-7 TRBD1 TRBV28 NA CASSQPIGGGYEQYF TGTGCCAGCAGTCAACCCATAGGGGGCGGGTACGAGCAGTACTTC
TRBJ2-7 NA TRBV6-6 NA CASSYRGRDYEQYF TGTGCCAGCAGTTATCGCGGCAGAGACTACGAGCAGTACTTC